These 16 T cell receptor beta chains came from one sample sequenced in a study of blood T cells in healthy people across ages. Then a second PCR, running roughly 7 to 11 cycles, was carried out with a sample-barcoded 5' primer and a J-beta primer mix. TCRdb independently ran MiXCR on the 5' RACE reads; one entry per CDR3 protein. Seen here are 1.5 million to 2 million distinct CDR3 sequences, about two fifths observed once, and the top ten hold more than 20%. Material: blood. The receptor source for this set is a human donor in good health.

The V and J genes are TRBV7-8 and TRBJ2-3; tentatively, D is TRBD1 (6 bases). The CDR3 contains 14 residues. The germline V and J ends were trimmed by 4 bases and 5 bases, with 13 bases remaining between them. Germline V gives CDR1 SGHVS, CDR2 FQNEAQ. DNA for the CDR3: TGTGCCAGCAGCTCAACGACAGGAGGAGATACGCAGTATTTT. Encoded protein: CASSSTTGGDTQYF.

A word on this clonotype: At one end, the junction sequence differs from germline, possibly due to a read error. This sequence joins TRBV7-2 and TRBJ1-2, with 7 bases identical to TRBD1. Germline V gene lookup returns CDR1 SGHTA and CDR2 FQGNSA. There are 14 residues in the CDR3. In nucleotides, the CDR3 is TGTGTCAGCAGTAGCAGACAGGGCTTGGATGGCTACACCTTC. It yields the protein CVSSSRQGLDGYTF.

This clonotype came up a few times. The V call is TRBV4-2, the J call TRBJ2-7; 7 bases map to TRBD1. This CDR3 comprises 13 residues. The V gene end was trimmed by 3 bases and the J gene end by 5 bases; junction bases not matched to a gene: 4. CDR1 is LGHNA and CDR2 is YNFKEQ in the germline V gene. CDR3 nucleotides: TGTGCCAGCAGCCAGGTACAGGGGAACGAGCAGTACTTC. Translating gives CASSQVQGNEQYF.

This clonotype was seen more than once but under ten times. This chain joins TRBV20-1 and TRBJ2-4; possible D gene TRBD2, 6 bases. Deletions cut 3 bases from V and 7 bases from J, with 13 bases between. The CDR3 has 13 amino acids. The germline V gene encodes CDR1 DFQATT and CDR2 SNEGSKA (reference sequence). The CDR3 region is CSASWRVKNIQYF. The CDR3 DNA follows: TGCAGTGCTAGTTGGAGGGTTAAGAACATTCAGTACTTC.

The chain's CDR3 is CASSVDRGPETQYF. CDR3 sequence (DNA): TGCGCCAGCAGCGTTGACAGGGGGCCGGAGACCCAGTACTTC. The rearrangement joins TRBV5-1 to TRBJ2-5; 10 positions match TRBD1. The CDR3 has 14 residues. CDR1 SGHRS and CDR2 YFSETQ come from the germline V gene. The ends lost 4 bases at V and 5 bases at J; junction bases unmatched: 5. Full variable domain (outside the CDR3, taken from reference TRBV5-1 and TRBJ2-5): KAGVTQTPRYLIKTRGQQVTLSCSPISGHRSVSWYQQTPGQGLQFLFEYFSETQRNKGNFPGRFSGRQFSNSRSEMNVSTLELGDSALYLCASSVDRGPETQYFGPGTRLLVL.

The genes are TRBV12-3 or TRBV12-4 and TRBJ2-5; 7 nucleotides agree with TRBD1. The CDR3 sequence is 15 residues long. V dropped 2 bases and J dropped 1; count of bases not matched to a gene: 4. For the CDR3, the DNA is TGTGCCAGCAGTTTAAGAGGGGGCTTCCAAGAGACCCAGTACTTC. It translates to CASSLRGGFQETQYF.

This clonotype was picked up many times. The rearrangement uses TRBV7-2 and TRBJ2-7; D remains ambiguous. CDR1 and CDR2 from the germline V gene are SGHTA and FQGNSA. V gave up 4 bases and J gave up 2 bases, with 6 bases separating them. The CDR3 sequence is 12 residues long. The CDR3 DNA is TGTGCCAGCAGCTCGAGCCCCTACGAGCAGTACTTC. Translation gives CASSSSPYEQYF.

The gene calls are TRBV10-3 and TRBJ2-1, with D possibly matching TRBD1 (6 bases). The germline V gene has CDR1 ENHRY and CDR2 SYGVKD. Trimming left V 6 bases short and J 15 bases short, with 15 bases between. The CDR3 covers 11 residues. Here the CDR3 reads CAISDPGHRFF. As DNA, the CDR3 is TGTGCCATCAGCGATCCGGGACATCGGTTCTTC.

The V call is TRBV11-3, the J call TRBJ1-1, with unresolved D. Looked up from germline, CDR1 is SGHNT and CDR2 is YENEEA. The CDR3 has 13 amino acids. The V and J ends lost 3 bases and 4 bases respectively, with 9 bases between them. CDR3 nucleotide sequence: TGTGCCAGCAGCTTTACTAGTAGCACTGAAGCTTTCTTT. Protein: CASSFTSSTEAFF.

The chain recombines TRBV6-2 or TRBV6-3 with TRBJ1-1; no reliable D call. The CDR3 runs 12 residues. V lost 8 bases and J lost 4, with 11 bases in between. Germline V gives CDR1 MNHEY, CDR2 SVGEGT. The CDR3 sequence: CASGFGGTEAFF. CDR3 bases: TGTGCCAGCGGGTTTGGCGGCACTGAAGCTTTCTTT.

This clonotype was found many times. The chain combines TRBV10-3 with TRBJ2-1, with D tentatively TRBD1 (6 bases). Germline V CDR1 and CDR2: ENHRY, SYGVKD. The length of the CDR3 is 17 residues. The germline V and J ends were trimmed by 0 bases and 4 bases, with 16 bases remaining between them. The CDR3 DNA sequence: TGTGCCATCAGTGAGTCTAGGTTGGACAGAGCTTACAATGAGCAGTTCTTC. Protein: CAISESRLDRAYNEQFF.

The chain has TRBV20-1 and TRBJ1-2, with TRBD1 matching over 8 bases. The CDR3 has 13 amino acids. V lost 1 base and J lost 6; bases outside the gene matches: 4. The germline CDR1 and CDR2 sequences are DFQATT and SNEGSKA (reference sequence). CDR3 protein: CSARVPQGDGYTF. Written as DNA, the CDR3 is TGCAGTGCTAGAGTTCCACAGGGGGATGGCTACACCTTC.

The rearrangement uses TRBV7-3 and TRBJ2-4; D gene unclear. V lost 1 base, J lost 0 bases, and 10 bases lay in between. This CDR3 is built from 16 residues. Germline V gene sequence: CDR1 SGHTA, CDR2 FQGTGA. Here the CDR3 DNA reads TGTGCCAGCAGCTTAAAGCAGGCCCTAGCCAAAAACATTCAGTACTTC. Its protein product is CASSLKQALAKNIQYF.

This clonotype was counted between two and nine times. The DNA for the CDR3 is TGTGCCAGCAGCTTAGTACTAGCGGGTCCCACCCGGGACGAGCAGTACTTC. This sequence encodes CASSLVLAGPTRDEQYF. The V gene is TRBV11-2, the J gene TRBJ2-7; 9 positions agree with TRBD2. The CDR3 is 17 amino acids. Germline V gene data show CDR1 as SGHAT and CDR2 as FQNNGV. J was trimmed by 5 bases and V by 1 base; bases with no gene match: 12.

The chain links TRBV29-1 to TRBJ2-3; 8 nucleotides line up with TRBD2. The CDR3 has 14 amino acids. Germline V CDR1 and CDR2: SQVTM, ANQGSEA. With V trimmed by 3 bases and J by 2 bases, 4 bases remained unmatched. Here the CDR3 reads CSVDTAGATDTQYF. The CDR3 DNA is TGCAGCGTTGACACAGCGGGGGCCACAGATACGCAGTATTTT.

The CDR3 DNA follows: TGCAGTGCTATCCGACAGGGCTATAATTCACCCCTCCACTTT. It yields the protein CSAIRQGYNSPLHF. The genes are TRBV20-1 and TRBJ1-6; 7 bases are shared with TRBD1. Per germline, CDR1 DFQATT and CDR2 SNEGSKA (reference sequence). The CDR3 totals 14 residues. Losses at the gene ends were 4 bases for V and 3 bases for J; bases not matched to a gene: 3.